What follows are 9 T cell receptor beta chains derived from one specimen sequenced in a study of T cell changes during pregnancy in multiple sclerosis. The protocol was immunoSEQ multiplex PCR, while the TCRdb copy is restricted to in-frame clones and leaves out a portion. The sample lists 80,000 to 100,000 clones; roughly nine tenths were seen once. The sample consisted of peripheral blood, taken in the second trimester of pregnancy. Receptors originate from a female donor in good health, enrolled as a control in a pregnancy study.

The chain has TRBV19 and TRBJ1-2; the D is unclear. The V gene's germline CDR1 is LNHDA and CDR2 SQIVND (reference sequence). The CDR3 length is 16 residues. V was pared by 5 bases and J by 4 bases, with 20 bases between. The CDR3 protein is CASSQGRTTTLYGYTF. CDR3 nucleotide sequence: TGTGCCAGTAGTCAAGGACGGACGACTACGCTCTATGGCTACACCTTC.

This rearrangement joins TRBV6-5 to TRBJ1-1, with 9 bases lining up with TRBD1. Germline V gene lookup returns CDR1 MNHEY and CDR2 SVGAGI. CDR3 length equals 15 residues. J was trimmed by 4 bases and V by 0 bases; bases with no gene match: 3. Here the CDR3 reads CASSYSTTGGTEAFF. The CDR3 DNA is TGTGCCAGCAGTTACTCCACGACAGGGGGCACTGAAGCTTTCTTT.

The chain employs TRBV30 and TRBJ2-5, with D maybe TRBD2 (6 bases). The CDR3 totals 15 residues. Germline CDR1 is GTSNPN and CDR2 is SVGIG (reference sequence). The V end was cut by 1 base, the J end by 4 bases, with 16 bases between. The CDR3 DNA reads as TGTGCCTGGAGTGGGGATAAAGGGACTCGAGAGACCCAGTACTTC. Amino acids: CAWSGDKGTRETQYF.

This chain connects TRBV5-1 to TRBJ2-7, with TRBD2 matching over 10 bases. The CDR3 runs 15 residues. Germline assignment: CDR1 SGHRS and CDR2 YFSETQ. Trimming cost V 5 bases and J 2 bases; bases outside gene matches: 7. The CDR3: CASRSGTSDTYEQYF. The CDR3 nucleotides read TGCGCCAGCAGATCCGGGACTAGCGATACCTACGAGCAGTACTTC.

The J gene is TRBJ2-5, the V gene TRBV5-1, with a tentative D call TRBD1 (6 bases). CDR1 SGHRS and CDR2 YFSETQ come from the germline V gene. The CDR3 covers 15 residues. V shed 0 bases and J shed 5 bases, with 14 bases lying between them. The chain's CDR3 is CASSLAGRGIETQYF. The CDR3, as DNA: TGCGCCAGCAGCTTGGCCGGCAGGGGTATCGAGACCCAGTACTTC.

The genes are TRBV6-1 and TRBJ1-2; the match to TRBD1 covers 7 bases. CDR1 is MNHNS and CDR2 is SASEGT in the germline V gene. After removal of 4 bases from V and 7 bases from J, the junction contained 12 bases not matched to a gene. The CDR3 is 15 residues long. CDR3 in amino acids: CASSAVDRETAGYTF. CDR3 sequence (DNA): TGTGCCAGCAGTGCGGTTGACAGGGAAACTGCTGGCTACACCTTC.

V is TRBV4-2 and J is TRBJ1-3; perhaps TRBD1 as D (5 bases). Per the germline V gene, CDR1 is LGHNA and CDR2 is YNFKEQ. V was pared by 1 base and J by 0 bases, with 10 bases between. This CDR3 spans 16 amino acids. Here the CDR3 DNA reads TGTGCCAGCAGCCAAGGCCCCGGGGGCTCTGGAAACACCATATATTTT. Translation gives CASSQGPGGSGNTIYF.

The chain carries TRBV28 and TRBJ2-7; TRBD1 matches 7 bases. The CDR3 extends over 14 amino acids. CDR1 MDHEN and CDR2 SYDVKM come from the germline V gene. Germline trimming cut 4 bases from V and 4 bases from J; bases unmatched to any gene: 7. CDR3 amino acids: CASSWGQNPYEQYF. The CDR3 coding sequence is TGTGCCAGCAGTTGGGGACAGAACCCATACGAGCAGTACTTC.

The chain is built from TRBV5-4 and TRBJ1-2; D is possibly TRBD1 (6 bases). Trimming pared 5 bases from V and 4 bases from J, leaving 21 bases between. CDR1 is SGHNT and CDR2 is YYREEE in the germline V gene (reference sequence). The CDR3 contains 16 residues. CDR3 protein: CASRFEGTRAIYGYTF. The CDR3 bases are TGTGCCAGCAGATTCGAGGGGACAAGGGCGATCTATGGCTACACCTTC.